Each of the 9 T cell receptor beta chains below was sequenced from the same sample in a study of regulatory T cells in long-lasting Graves disease. The sample's time point: persistent/refractory GD, antithyroid drugs over 5 years with positive TRAb. RNA extracted from PBMCs served as the sequencing template. CDR3-region Arm-PCR and iRepertoire HTBI primers produced the TCR beta libraries. Each CDR3 protein gets one entry after TCRdb re-called the multiplex PCR reads with MiXCR. The table has some 300,000 distinct CDR3 sequences, roughly a fifth seen once. The sample was peripheral blood mononuclear cells (PBMCs), taken when the disease was refractory, from a patient treated with antithyroid drugs. These receptors all come from a female donor with Graves disease.

This clonotype has a handful of counts. The gene calls are TRBV12-3 or TRBV12-4 and TRBJ1-3, with unresolved D. Trimming pared 3 bases from V and 4 bases from J, leaving 4 bases between. The CDR3 runs 12 residues. The CDR3 here is CASSFGGNTIYF. The CDR3, as DNA: TGTGCCAGCAGTTTCGGCGGAAACACCATATATTTT.

The chain employs TRBV27 and TRBJ1-6, with D possibly matching TRBD1 (5 bases). Germline assignment: CDR1 MNHEY and CDR2 SMNVEV (reference sequence). The CDR3 length is 17 residues. The V and J ends lost 3 bases and 8 bases respectively, with 20 bases between them. CDR3 sequence: CASSLSGWAGDHSPLHF. The DNA of the CDR3 is TGTGCCAGCAGTTTGAGTGGTTGGGCCGGGGACCATTCACCCCTCCACTTT.

This clonotype came up many times. The chain is built from TRBV20-1 and TRBJ2-5, with TRBD1 matching 11 bases. J gave up 4 bases and V 4 bases, and 8 bases lay outside the gene matches. CDR3 length: 15 residues. Germline V lookup: CDR1 DFQATT, CDR2 SNEGSKA (reference sequence). The CDR3 region has the DNA TGCAGTGCTATAGATGGGGACAGGGGGTCAGAGACCCAGTACTTC. This sequence encodes CSAIDGDRGSETQYF.

This clonotype was observed once. J is TRBJ2-1 and V is TRBV25-1, with 8 bases aligning to TRBD2. Looked up from germline, CDR1 is MGHDK and CDR2 is SYGVNS. This CDR3 has 16 residues. The junction had 4 bases not matched to a gene; V was cut back by 3 bases and J by 0 bases. The DNA for the CDR3 is TGTGCCAGCAGTGATCATAGCGGGACCTCCTACAATGAGCAGTTCTTC. This translates into CASSDHSGTSYNEQFF. The variable domain in full, with the rest retrieved from reference TRBV25-1 and TRBJ2-1, is EADIYQTPRYLVIGTGKKITLECSQTMGHDKMYWYQQDPGMELHLIHYSYGVNSTEKGDLSSESTVSRIRTEHFPLTLESARPSHTSQYLCASSDHSGTSYNEQFFGPGTRLTVL.

This clonotype was counted at least ten times. The CDR3 loop is CASRGGPPRMYF. Here the CDR3 DNA reads TGTGCCAGCAGGGGAGGGCCACCCCGCATGTATTTT. This chain joins TRBV2 and TRBJ2-3, with TRBD2 matching over 7 bases. CDR1 and CDR2 from the germline V gene are SNHLY and FYNNEI. The trim removed 6 bases at V and 14 bases at J, leaving 11 bases unmatched. The CDR3 has 12 residues.

This clonotype was counted many times. The chain links TRBV15 to TRBJ2-5; D perhaps matches TRBD2 (6 bases). The V gene's germline CDR1 is LNHNV and CDR2 YYDKDF (reference sequence). Trimming took off 0 bases at V and 2 bases at J, with 16 bases between the two ends. This CDR3 has 17 residues. This CDR3 reads CATSRDLTPGLQETQYF. CDR3 in DNA: TGTGCCACCAGCAGAGACCTAACGCCGGGACTGCAAGAGACCCAGTACTTC. The whole variable domain, filled in from reference TRBV15 and TRBJ2-5, reads DAMVIQNPRYQVTQFGKPVTLSCSQTLNHNVMYWYQQKSSQAPKLLFHYYDKDFNNEADTPDNFQSRRPNTSFCFLDIRSPGLGDTAMYLCATSRDLTPGLQETQYFGPGTRLLVL.

This clonotype has a count of ten or more. This chain joins TRBV6-1 and TRBJ1-1; D is perhaps TRBD1 (6 bases). In germline, CDR1 is MNHNS, CDR2 SASEGT. Trimming shortened V by 2 bases and J by 6 bases, and 13 bases separated the two germline ends. The CDR3 extends over 14 amino acids. This CDR3 is CASSELGTKAEAFF. CDR3 DNA: TGTGCCAGCAGTGAATTGGGGACAAAGGCTGAAGCTTTCTTT.

The genes are TRBV7-2 and TRBJ1-1; D might be TRBD1 (6 bases). V was trimmed by 9 bases and J by 5 bases, leaving 16 bases between them. CDR3 length equals 13 residues. CDR1 and CDR2 (germline): SGHTA, FQGNSA. CDR3 residues: CASRWGRGTEAFF. The CDR3 coding sequence is TGTGCCAGTCGATGGGGGCGGGGGACTGAAGCTTTCTTT.

This clonotype has more than one count but fewer than ten. The genes are TRBV6-1 and TRBJ2-7, with a weak D call TRBD2 (5 bases). Germline loops: CDR1 MNHNS, CDR2 SASEGT. There are 12 residues in the CDR3. The V end was cut by 8 bases, the J end by 0 bases, with 8 bases between. CDR3: CASGEGSYEQYF. CDR3 bases: TGTGCCAGCGGAGAGGGCTCCTACGAGCAGTACTTC.